The clone carrying this TCR beta chain showed up many times. Its cognate antigen is unknown. Trimming removed 4 bases from V and 7 bases from J, with 17 bases in between. Germline V gene data show CDR1 as SGHTA and CDR2 as FQGNSA. The CDR3 has 14 amino acids. This sample was included in a study of blood T cells in healthy people across ages. Study results and limitations: With unsorted PBMCs, a conclusive comparison of naive versus antigen-experienced cells was not possible. Long-lived donors carried more naive CD4+ cells and greater diversity than aged donors.

It was with a sample-barcoded 5' primer and a J-beta primer mix that a second PCR of roughly 6 to 12 cycles was run. Sequencing of every sample gave 2.5 million or more CDR3-containing paired-end reads. TCRdb fed the 5' RACE reads into MiXCR, producing one record per CDR3 protein. The sample includes over 600,000 distinct CDR3 sequences, about 56% of them seen just once. The genes are TRBV7-2 and TRBJ2-7; maybe TRBD1 (5 bases). This TCR came from a man in his forties in good health. Sequenced sample: blood. DNA of the CDR3: TGTGCCAGCAGCTCCGGACAACCAGTAGGGGAGCAGTACTTC. Translating gives CASSSGQPVGEQYF.